This record covers a single TCR beta chain. As yet, its antigen is unknown. These data originate in a study of blood T cells in healthy people across ages. Whole-study results and caveats: The long-lived group displayed more naive CD4+ cells, plus higher diversity, than the aged donors did. Age showed a roughly linear inverse relationship with TCR beta diversity per million T cells.

Trimming took 6 bases from V and 1 from J, leaving 13 bases between them. The CDR3 is 15 residues long. Germline V gives CDR1 MNHEY, CDR2 SVGAGI. Combining a sample-barcoded 5' primer with a J-beta primer mix, a second PCR ran for roughly 6 to 12 cycles. Samples each returned at least 2.5 million CDR3-containing paired-end reads. TCRdb reprocessed the 5' RACE reads via MiXCR and lists one record per CDR3 protein. The top ten hold over 5.5% of the sample, which has around 1.5 million distinct CDR3 sequences, 59% seen once. The chain joins TRBV6-5 to TRBJ1-5, with D uncertain. The sample comprised blood. This sequence was found in a man between 18 and 35 years old in good health. As DNA, the CDR3 is TGTGCCAGCAGCTCCAAGCGTGGGAGCAATCAGCCCCAGCATTTT. This gives the protein CASSSKRGSNQPQHF.